This record looks at one T cell receptor (beta chain) sequence and its context. Its target is not known. The data derive from a study of lymphopenia after photon versus proton radiotherapy. Findings and limits, study-wide: Relative stability marked proton patients; photon patients lost diversity and naive cells. A bigger post-nadir fall in TCR diversity correlated inversely with survival time in deceased patients. After lymphocyte nadir, photon-treated repertoires showed oligoclonal expansion, especially CD8+ Temra.

Assay used: immunoSEQ multiplex PCR; TCRdb lists only in-frame clones, some missing. The data hold 60,000 to 75,000 clones, with 75% to 90% observed a single time. This specimen consisted of peripheral blood, obtained from a patient treated with photon-based radiotherapy. The clonotype was recovered from a man aged 35-49 years with gastric cancer.

The CDR3 nucleotides read TGTGCCAGCAGCTTAGCGGGCAGGGGCATGAGTGACGAGCAGTACTTC. It specifies CASSLAGRGMSDEQYF. J is TRBJ2-7 and V is TRBV11-2, with D perhaps TRBD1 (6 bases). With 1 base removed from V and 5 bases from J, the gap between germline ends came to 18 bases. The CDR3 spans 16 residues. The germline gives CDR1 SGHAT, CDR2 FQNNGV. Full variable domain (remainder filled in from reference TRBV11-2 and TRBJ2-7): EAGVAQSPRYKIIEKRQSVAFWCNPISGHATLYWYQQILGQGPKLLIQFQNNGVVDDSQLPKDRFSAERLKGVDSTLKIQPAKLEDSAVYLCASSLAGRGMSDEQYFGPGTRLTVT.